Listed here is a single T cell receptor (beta chain). These data come from a study of blood T cell repertoires in COVID-19. The overall study: Acute and convalescent COVID-19 samples came from the United States, Italy and Spain. T cells, B-cell-depleted T cells, or PBMCs supplied cDNA or gDNA.

Original methodology: For nucleated cells, counts were estimated from reference gene primer amplification. Repertoires were generated with immunoSEQ multiplex PCR, while TCRdb's copy carries only in-frame clones and drops some. V and J calls and clone size are given by that table; D and trimming were obtained from the DNA. The data contain 210,000 or so clones, around 80% of them singletons. The CDR3 has 13 amino acids. Trimming removed 0 bases from V and 16 bases from J, with 16 bases in between. The sample taken for sequencing was peripheral blood. The rearrangement uses TRBV12-3 or TRBV12-4 and TRBJ2-1, with a weak D call TRBD1 (5 bases). The origin of this receptor is a human donor in a cohort sampled during active COVID-19. The CDR3 spells CASSLAFREFNFF. The CDR3 DNA is TGTGCCAGCAGTTTAGCGTTCAGGGAATTTAATTTCTTC.